The clone carrying this T cell receptor (beta chain) turned up a few times. Its antigen is not known. The authors ran a second PCR of about 6 to 12 cycles using a sample-barcoded 5' primer and a J-beta primer mix. TCRdb called the 5' RACE reads again in MiXCR, with one record for every CDR3 protein. Of 1.5 million to 2 million distinct CDR3 sequences listed, roughly 50% are singletons. CDR3 length: 13 residues. Germline V lookup: CDR1 SNHLY, CDR2 FYNNEI. Trimming stripped 8 bases from V and 0 bases from J, with 10 bases between. With each sample, at least 5 micrograms of total RNA were extracted. This specimen comes from a study of blood T cells in healthy people across ages. General study findings and limits: Across the age range, TCR beta diversity per million T cells fell in a roughly linear way. Strong correlation linked observed beta diversity and percent naive T cells. More naive CD4+ cells and higher diversity marked long-lived donors relative to aged donors.

The chain couples TRBV2 to TRBJ1-2; D is ambiguous. This sequence originates from a woman aged 40 to 50 in good health. Input material: blood. CDR3 sequence reads: CASRPWSNYGYTF. The CDR3 nucleotides read TGTGCCAGCCGCCCTTGGTCTAACTATGGCTACACCTTC.